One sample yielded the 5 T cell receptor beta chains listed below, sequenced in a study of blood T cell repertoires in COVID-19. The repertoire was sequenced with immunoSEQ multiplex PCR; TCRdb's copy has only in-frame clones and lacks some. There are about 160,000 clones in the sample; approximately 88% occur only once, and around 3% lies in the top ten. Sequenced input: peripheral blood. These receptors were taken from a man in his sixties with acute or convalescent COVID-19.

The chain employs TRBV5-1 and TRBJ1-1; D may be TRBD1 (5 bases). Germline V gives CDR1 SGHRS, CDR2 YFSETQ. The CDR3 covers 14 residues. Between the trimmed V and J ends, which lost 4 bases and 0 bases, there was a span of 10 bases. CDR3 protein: CASSVTGMNTEAFF. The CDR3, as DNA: TGCGCCAGCAGCGTAACAGGTATGAACACTGAAGCTTTCTTT. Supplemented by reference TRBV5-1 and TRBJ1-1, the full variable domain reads KAGVTQTPRYLIKTRGQQVTLSCSPISGHRSVSWYQQTPGQGLQFLFEYFSETQRNKGNFPGRFSGRQFSNSRSEMNVSTLELGDSALYLCASSVTGMNTEAFFGQGTRLTVV.

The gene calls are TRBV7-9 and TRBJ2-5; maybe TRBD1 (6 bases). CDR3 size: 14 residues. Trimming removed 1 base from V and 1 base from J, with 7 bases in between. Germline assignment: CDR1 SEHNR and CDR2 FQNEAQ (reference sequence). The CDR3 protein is CASSLGGGQETQYF. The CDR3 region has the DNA TGTGCCAGCAGCTTAGGAGGGGGCCAAGAGACCCAGTACTTC.

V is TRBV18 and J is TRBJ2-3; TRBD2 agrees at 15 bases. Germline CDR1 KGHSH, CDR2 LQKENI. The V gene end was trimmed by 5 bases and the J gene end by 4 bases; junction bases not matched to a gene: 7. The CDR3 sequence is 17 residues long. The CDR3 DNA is TGTGCCAGCTCAGAAGGACTAGCGGGGGGGCCATCAGATACGCAGTATTTT. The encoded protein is CASSEGLAGGPSDTQYF.

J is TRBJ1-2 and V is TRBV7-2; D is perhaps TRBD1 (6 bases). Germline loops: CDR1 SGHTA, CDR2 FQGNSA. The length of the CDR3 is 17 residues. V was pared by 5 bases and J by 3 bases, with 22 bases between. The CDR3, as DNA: TGTGCCAGCAGCCCGTACAAGGGTAGGGGGGGGGACTATGGCTACACCTTC. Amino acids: CASSPYKGRGGDYGYTF.

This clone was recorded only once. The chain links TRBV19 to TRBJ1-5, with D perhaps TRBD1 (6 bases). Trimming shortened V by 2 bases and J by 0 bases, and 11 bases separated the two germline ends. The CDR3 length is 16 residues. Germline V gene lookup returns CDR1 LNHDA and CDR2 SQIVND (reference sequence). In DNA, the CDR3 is TGTGCCAGTAGTATAAGGACAGACTATAGCAATCAGCCCCAGCATTTT. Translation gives CASSIRTDYSNQPQHF.